The rows below give T cell receptor beta chains drawn from one sample of a study of OX40 agonist ivuxolimab in advanced cancers. The data were produced by immunoSEQ multiplex PCR, yet TCRdb's version contains in-frame clones alone and is incomplete. The data show around 65,000 clones, approximately 90% seen once. The sequencing used CD4+ or CD8+ T cells sorted from blood, collected in a trial of the OX40 agonist ivuxolimab. Source of these receptors: an adult with an advanced solid tumor such as melanoma, head and neck, liver or kidney cancer. Both conserved end residues are part of each CDR3. The D gene is left open where the match is weak. A clone size is listed for some rows: how often the clone was seen (once, few, many), or a class if it is expanded.

j_call: TRBJ2-2; clone_size: .; cdr3_length: 15; d_call: .; v_call: TRBV11-2; cdr3_aa: CASSLRSGAAGELFF; cdr3_nt: TGTGCCAGCAGCTTAAGGTCTGGGGCAGCCGGGGAGCTGTTTTTT
j_call: TRBJ1-1; clone_size: .; cdr3_length: 16; d_call: TRBD1; v_call: TRBV29-1; cdr3_aa: CSVEDLGTGGNTEAFF; cdr3_nt: TGCAGCGTTGAAGATTTGGGGACAGGGGGGAACACTGAAGCTTTCTTT
j_call: TRBJ2-2; clone_size: .; cdr3_length: 14; d_call: TRBD1; v_call: TRBV6-5; cdr3_aa: CASSDRGGTGELFF; cdr3_nt: TGTGCCAGCAGTGACAGGGGAGGCACCGGGGAGCTGTTTTTT
j_call: TRBJ2-6; clone_size: .; cdr3_length: 16; d_call: .; v_call: TRBV5-1; cdr3_aa: CASSLLQGSGANVLTF; cdr3_nt: TGCGCCAGCAGCCTGTTACAGGGTAGTGGGGCCAACGTCCTGACTTTC
j_call: TRBJ2-7; clone_size: .; cdr3_length: 14; d_call: .; v_call: TRBV5-6; cdr3_aa: CASSFGGLPYEQYF; cdr3_nt: TGTGCCAGCAGCTTTGGGGGGCTACCCTACGAGCAGTACTTC
j_call: TRBJ1-5; clone_size: .; cdr3_length: 15; d_call: .; v_call: TRBV27; cdr3_aa: CASRVRGGSNQPQHF; cdr3_nt: TGTGCCAGCAGGGTAAGGGGGGGCAGCAATCAGCCCCAGCATTTT
j_call: TRBJ2-7; clone_size: .; cdr3_length: 16; d_call: .; v_call: TRBV12-2; cdr3_aa: CASRRPEDRNLYEQYF; cdr3_nt: TGTGCAAGTCGCCGTCCAGAGGACAGGAACCTCTACGAGCAGTACTTC
j_call: TRBJ1-2; clone_size: .; cdr3_length: 13; d_call: .; v_call: TRBV6-5; cdr3_aa: CASSYGSSGGYTF; cdr3_nt: TGTGCCAGCAGTTACGGTAGCTCGGGTGGCTACACCTTC
j_call: TRBJ2-7; clone_size: .; cdr3_length: 14; d_call: .; v_call: TRBV5-4; cdr3_aa: CASSSIWTADEQYF; cdr3_nt: TGTGCCAGCAGCTCAATATGGACCGCGGACGAGCAGTACTTC
j_call: TRBJ1-2; clone_size: .; cdr3_length: 15; d_call: .; v_call: TRBV19; cdr3_aa: CASSIGPGPGYGYTF; cdr3_nt: TGTGCCAGTAGTATCGGGCCGGGGCCGGGATATGGCTACACCTTC
j_call: TRBJ1-6; clone_size: .; cdr3_length: 16; d_call: TRBD1; v_call: TRBV13; cdr3_aa: CASSPGTGGFNSPLHF; cdr3_nt: TGTGCCAGCAGCCCCGGGACAGGGGGCTTTAATTCACCCCTCCACTTT
j_call: TRBJ2-7; clone_size: few; cdr3_length: 12; d_call: .; v_call: TRBV13; cdr3_aa: CASSLGSYEQYF; cdr3_nt: TGTGCCAGCAGCTTAGGGAGCTACGAGCAGTACTTC
j_call: TRBJ2-5; clone_size: .; cdr3_length: 14; d_call: TRBD1; v_call: TRBV6-1; cdr3_aa: CASSEPGQQETQYF; cdr3_nt: TGTGCCAGCAGTGAACCGGGACAGCAAGAGACCCAGTACTTC
j_call: TRBJ2-3; clone_size: once; cdr3_length: 15; d_call: .; v_call: TRBV6-5; cdr3_aa: CASTHTPGGTDTQYF; cdr3_nt: TGTGCCAGCACCCACACCCCAGGGGGCACAGATACGCAGTATTTT
j_call: TRBJ2-5; clone_size: .; cdr3_length: 14; d_call: .; v_call: TRBV27; cdr3_aa: CASSWSYTQETQYF; cdr3_nt: TGTGCCAGCAGTTGGAGTTACACACAAGAGACCCAGTACTTC
j_call: TRBJ2-5; clone_size: .; cdr3_length: 15; d_call: TRBD2; v_call: TRBV6-5; cdr3_aa: CASSPLAGGPQTQYF; cdr3_nt: TGTGCCAGCAGCCCACTAGCGGGGGGGCCTCAGACCCAGTACTTC
j_call: TRBJ2-7; clone_size: .; cdr3_length: 12; d_call: TRBD1; v_call: TRBV7-9; cdr3_aa: CASRQGSHEQYF; cdr3_nt: TGTGCCAGCAGACAGGGGTCCCACGAGCAGTACTTC
j_call: TRBJ2-1; clone_size: .; cdr3_length: 15; d_call: .; v_call: TRBV6-1; cdr3_aa: CASRREQNTYNEQFF; cdr3_nt: TGTGCCAGCAGGAGGGAACAGAACACTTACAATGAGCAGTTCTTC
j_call: TRBJ2-1; clone_size: .; cdr3_length: 15; d_call: TRBD2; v_call: TRBV4-1; cdr3_aa: CASSRISGAYNEQFF; cdr3_nt: TGCGCCAGCAGCCGAATTAGCGGGGCCTACAATGAGCAGTTCTTC
j_call: TRBJ1-1; clone_size: .; cdr3_length: 13; d_call: .; v_call: TRBV14; cdr3_aa: CASSQAPTTEAFF; cdr3_nt: TGTGCCAGCAGCCAAGCTCCGACCACTGAAGCTTTCTTT
j_call: TRBJ2-7; clone_size: .; cdr3_length: 12; d_call: .; v_call: TRBV30; cdr3_aa: CAWSGDSYEQYF; cdr3_nt: TGTGCCTGGAGTGGCGACAGCTACGAGCAGTACTTC
j_call: TRBJ2-7; clone_size: .; cdr3_length: 14; d_call: .; v_call: TRBV19; cdr3_aa: CASSIGLTPTGQYF; cdr3_nt: TGTGCCAGTAGTATTGGGCTGACACCTACGGGTCAGTACTTC
j_call: TRBJ2-1; clone_size: once; cdr3_length: 13; d_call: .; v_call: TRBV5-1; cdr3_aa: CASSPGGGGEQFF; cdr3_nt: TGCGCCAGCAGCCCAGGAGGGGGCGGCGAGCAGTTCTTC
j_call: TRBJ1-1; clone_size: few; cdr3_length: 14; d_call: .; v_call: TRBV5-1; cdr3_aa: CASSLDYPGTEAFF; cdr3_nt: TGCGCCAGCAGCTTGGACTACCCGGGGACTGAAGCTTTCTTT
j_call: TRBJ1-2; clone_size: .; cdr3_length: 13; d_call: TRBD1; v_call: TRBV11-2; cdr3_aa: CASSLAGGYGYTF; cdr3_nt: TGTGCCAGCAGCTTAGCAGGGGGCTATGGCTACACCTTC
j_call: TRBJ2-7; clone_size: .; cdr3_length: 14; d_call: .; v_call: TRBV5-1; cdr3_aa: CASSPQPADYEQYF; cdr3_nt: TGCGCCAGCAGCCCCCAACCGGCGGACTACGAGCAGTACTTC
j_call: TRBJ1-1; clone_size: .; cdr3_length: 12; d_call: .; v_call: TRBV5-1; cdr3_aa: CASRGGNTEAFF; cdr3_nt: TGCGCCAGCAGAGGGGGGAACACTGAAGCTTTCTTT
j_call: TRBJ1-2; clone_size: .; cdr3_length: 16; d_call: .; v_call: TRBV7-8; cdr3_aa: CASSLGTPGALYGYTF; cdr3_nt: TGTGCCAGCAGCTTAGGAACCCCTGGGGCCCTCTATGGCTACACCTTC
j_call: TRBJ2-1; clone_size: .; cdr3_length: 13; d_call: .; v_call: TRBV9; cdr3_aa: CASSAGDGGEQFF; cdr3_nt: TGTGCCAGCAGCGCCGGGGACGGCGGTGAGCAGTTCTTC
j_call: TRBJ1-1; clone_size: .; cdr3_length: 14; d_call: .; v_call: TRBV2; cdr3_aa: CASSVGGMNTEAFF; cdr3_nt: TGTGCCAGCAGTGTAGGGGGGATGAACACTGAAGCTTTCTTT
j_call: TRBJ1-5; clone_size: .; cdr3_length: 14; d_call: .; v_call: TRBV15; cdr3_aa: CATSPPGRDQPQHF; cdr3_nt: TGTGCCACCAGCCCCCCGGGCAGAGATCAGCCCCAGCATTTT
j_call: TRBJ1-1; clone_size: .; cdr3_length: 14; d_call: .; v_call: TRBV5-1; cdr3_aa: CASSQLDLNTEAFF; cdr3_nt: TGCGCCAGCAGTCAACTGGACTTGAACACTGAAGCTTTCTTT
j_call: TRBJ2-6; clone_size: .; cdr3_length: 15; d_call: .; v_call: TRBV9; cdr3_aa: CASSVVGSGANVLTF; cdr3_nt: TGTGCCAGCAGCGTAGTGGGCTCTGGGGCCAACGTCCTGACTTTC
j_call: TRBJ1-1; clone_size: once; cdr3_length: 15; d_call: .; v_call: TRBV19; cdr3_aa: CASSPLAIMNTEAFF; cdr3_nt: TGTGCCAGTAGCCCGTTGGCGATCATGAACACTGAAGCTTTCTTT
j_call: TRBJ2-5; clone_size: .; cdr3_length: 14; d_call: TRBD2; v_call: TRBV4-1; cdr3_aa: CASSPGGIQETQYF; cdr3_nt: TGCGCCAGCAGCCCCGGGGGGATCCAAGAGACCCAGTACTTC
j_call: TRBJ1-2; clone_size: .; cdr3_length: 14; d_call: .; v_call: TRBV6-1; cdr3_aa: CASSEWLGNYGYTF; cdr3_nt: TGTGCCAGCAGTGAATGGTTGGGGAACTATGGCTACACCTTC
j_call: TRBJ2-1; clone_size: once; cdr3_length: 14; d_call: .; v_call: TRBV11-2; cdr3_aa: CASSPSRDSPGQFF; cdr3_nt: TGTGCCAGCAGCCCTTCCCGGGACTCCCCGGGGCAGTTCTTC
j_call: TRBJ2-3; clone_size: few; cdr3_length: 17; d_call: .; v_call: TRBV5-4; cdr3_aa: CASSPRGGGPSTDTQYF; cdr3_nt: TGTGCCAGCAGTCCCCGAGGAGGGGGGCCTTCCACAGATACGCAGTATTTT
j_call: TRBJ2-7; clone_size: .; cdr3_length: 13; d_call: TRBD1; v_call: TRBV13; cdr3_aa: CASSPPTGVEQYF; cdr3_nt: TGTGCCAGCAGCCCCCCGACAGGGGTTGAGCAGTACTTC
j_call: TRBJ2-7; clone_size: once; cdr3_length: 15; d_call: .; v_call: TRBV6-1; cdr3_aa: CASSDWGEWSYEQYF; cdr3_nt: TGTGCCAGCAGTGATTGGGGCGAGTGGTCCTACGAGCAGTACTTC
j_call: TRBJ2-5; clone_size: .; cdr3_length: 14; d_call: .; v_call: TRBV5-4; cdr3_aa: CASSTGQIQETQYF; cdr3_nt: TGTGCCAGCAGCACGGGACAAATTCAAGAGACCCAGTACTTC
j_call: TRBJ1-1; clone_size: .; cdr3_length: 12; d_call: .; v_call: TRBV13; cdr3_aa: CASSLGDSEAFF; cdr3_nt: TGTGCCAGCAGCTTAGGAGACTCAGAAGCTTTCTTT
j_call: TRBJ1-2; clone_size: .; cdr3_length: 15; d_call: .; v_call: TRBV6-1; cdr3_aa: CASSEAPGLNYGYTF; cdr3_nt: TGTGCCAGCAGTGAAGCCCCGGGGCTCAACTATGGCTACACCTTC
j_call: TRBJ1-6; clone_size: .; cdr3_length: 11; d_call: .; v_call: TRBV2; cdr3_aa: CASLDLGVYHF; cdr3_nt: TGTGCCAGCCTTGACTTGGGGGTATACCACTTT
j_call: TRBJ1-2; clone_size: .; cdr3_length: 17; d_call: TRBD1; v_call: TRBV28; cdr3_aa: CASSSPVDRGTFYGYTF; cdr3_nt: TGTGCCAGCAGTTCGCCCGTGGACAGGGGGACGTTCTATGGCTACACCTTC
j_call: TRBJ1-1; clone_size: once; cdr3_length: 13; d_call: .; v_call: TRBV10-1; cdr3_aa: CASRQGGIPEAFF; cdr3_nt: TGCGCCAGCAGACAGGGAGGTATACCTGAAGCTTTCTTT
j_call: TRBJ1-1; clone_size: .; cdr3_length: 15; d_call: TRBD1; v_call: TRBV14; cdr3_aa: CASSLRTGANTEAFF; cdr3_nt: TGTGCCAGCAGCCTGAGGACAGGGGCAAACACTGAAGCTTTCTTT
j_call: TRBJ1-1; clone_size: .; cdr3_length: 15; d_call: .; v_call: TRBV2; cdr3_aa: CASSGGRGAEVEAFF; cdr3_nt: TGTGCCAGCAGTGGGGGGCGAGGGGCGGAGGTTGAAGCTTTCTTT
j_call: TRBJ1-5; clone_size: .; cdr3_length: 15; d_call: .; v_call: TRBV6-1; cdr3_aa: CASTEDSYSNQPQHF; cdr3_nt: TGTGCCAGCACTGAGGACAGTTATAGCAATCAGCCCCAGCATTTT
j_call: TRBJ2-7; clone_size: .; cdr3_length: 10; d_call: .; v_call: TRBV6-1; cdr3_aa: CASRDYEQYF; cdr3_nt: TGTGCCAGCAGGGATTACGAGCAGTACTTC